This T cell receptor (beta chain) emerged from a study of blood T cell repertoires in COVID-19. For the study at large: The origin of the acute and convalescent COVID-19 samples was the United States, Italy and Spain.

Germline V gives CDR1 LGHDT, CDR2 YNNKEL (reference sequence). This CDR3 contains 13 residues. J was trimmed by 1 base and V by 8 bases; bases with no gene match: 2. Only in-frame clones appear in the TCRdb table, and some are missing; sequencing was by immunoSEQ multiplex PCR. The repertoire holds 120,000 or so clones, around 89% seen once, with approximately 1.5% in the top ten. The V and J genes are TRBV3-1 (or the pseudogene TRBV3-2) and TRBJ1-5; 7 bases line up with TRBD1. This clonotype was obtained from a human donor in a cohort sampled during active COVID-19. What was sequenced was peripheral blood. CDR3 bases: TGTGCCAGCGGGACAGTAAGCAATCAGCCCCAGCATTTT. It specifies CASGTVSNQPQHF.